These 7 T cell receptor beta chains were sequenced from one sample in a study of cytomegalovirus exposure and HLA in healthy donors. Researchers ran the PCR with 60 Vbeta and 13 Jbeta primers. Sequencing was performed with immunoSEQ multiplex PCR; in TCRdb, only in-frame clones are kept and a portion is missing. The sample totals roughly 78,000 clones. Specimen: PBMCs. All receptors derive from a boy between 10 and 17 years old in good health and CMV-seronegative.

The rearrangement uses TRBV4-1 and TRBJ2-7; no firm D call. CDR1 and CDR2 from the germline V gene are MGHRA and YSYEKL. This CDR3 comprises 15 residues. Trimming pared 0 bases from V and 1 base from J, leaving 10 bases between. In DNA, the CDR3 is TGCGCCAGCAGCCAAGAGCTACCTATTTCCTACGAGCAGTACTTC. It specifies CASSQELPISYEQYF.

The V call is TRBV15, the J call TRBJ1-2, with D possibly matching TRBD1 (6 bases). The CDR3 extends over 13 amino acids. The V and J ends lost 5 bases and 7 bases respectively, with 14 bases between them. Germline CDR1 and CDR2: LNHNV and YYDKDF (reference sequence). The CDR3 DNA is TGTGCCACCAGCGGTTGGGGGACATCTGGCTACACCTTC. Amino acids: CATSGWGTSGYTF.

The genes are TRBV18 and TRBJ1-2; the D gene is possibly TRBD1 (5 bases). Germline values: CDR1 KGHSH, CDR2 LQKENI. This CDR3 is built from 13 residues. V was pared by 4 bases and J by 2 bases, with 8 bases between. The CDR3 DNA reads TGTGCCAGCTCACAAGACAGAAACTATGGCTACACCTTC. It specifies CASSQDRNYGYTF.

The gene calls are TRBV5-6 and TRBJ1-2, with 7 bases identical to TRBD1. V gave up 4 bases and J gave up 2 bases; unmatched junction bases: 2. Germline assignment: CDR1 SGHDT and CDR2 YYEEEE. The CDR3 has 13 residues. The CDR3 reads CASSGTVNYGYTF. The CDR3 nucleotides are TGTGCCAGCAGCGGGACAGTCAACTATGGCTACACCTTC.

V and J are TRBV7-9 and TRBJ2-7; unclear D gene. The CDR3 has 13 residues. V was shortened by 3 bases and J by 2 bases, with 8 bases between the two germline ends. Germline values: CDR1 SEHNR, CDR2 FQNEAQ (reference sequence). CDR3 sequence (DNA): TGTGCCAGCAGCTTTGACACGGCCTACGAGCAGTACTTC. Translation: CASSFDTAYEQYF.

The chain couples TRBV9 to TRBJ2-7; possibly TRBD1 for D (6 bases). The germline CDR1 and CDR2 sequences are SGDLS and YYNGEE. V was cut by 4 bases and J by 2 bases, with 16 bases left in between. CDR3 length equals 15 residues. CDR3 protein: CASSPRGQSAYEQYF. The DNA for the CDR3 is TGTGCCAGCAGCCCACGAGGACAGAGCGCCTACGAGCAGTACTTC.

The chain links TRBV2 to TRBJ1-2; 7 bases fit TRBD1. V lost 6 bases to trimming and J lost 8 bases; unmatched junction nucleotides: 3. Germline V gives CDR1 SNHLY, CDR2 FYNNEI. The CDR3 runs to 11 residues. CDR3 loop: CASSTGAGYTF. The DNA of the CDR3 is TGTGCCAGCAGCACAGGGGCCGGCTACACCTTC. Drawing the rest from reference TRBV2 and TRBJ1-2, the complete variable domain is EPEVTQTPSHQVTQMGQEVILRCVPISNHLYFYWYRQILGQKVEFLVSFYNNEISEKSEIFDDQFSVERPDGSNFTLKIRSTKLEDSAMYFCASSTGAGYTFGSGTRLTVV.